These 3 T cell receptor beta chains originate from one sample sequenced in a study of CD8+ T cells in alopecia areata. It was cDNA, reverse transcribed from extracted RNA, that served as the sequencing template. The assay was immunoSEQ multiplex PCR, and TCRdb's table has in-frame clones only and misses some. This sample has about 110,000 clones, each found more than once. Sequencing input: lesional skin. Receptor source: a C3H/HeJ mouse with alopecia areata. The strain is characterized by the MHC haplotype H2-k.

This clone was found many times. The genes are named according to mouse. The read comes to an end 4 residues before the CDR3 does, leaving the germline J gene to fill in the end. The chain has TRBV13-3 and TRBJ2-1, with 14 bases fitting TRBD2. CDR3 length: 15 amino acids. Germline CDR1 is NNHDY and CDR2 is SYVADS. The DNA read from the CDR3 is TGTGCCAGCAGTGAGAGGGACTGGGGGGGCGCT. Protein sequence: CASSERDWGGA. The complete CDR3 protein is CASSERDWGGAEQFF.

This clone has more than one count but fewer than ten. Gene names are the mouse ones. The read ends 4 residues shy of where the CDR3 ends; the end is completed using the germline J gene. The chain joins TRBV13-1 to TRBJ2-7, with D tentatively TRBD2 (5 bases). This CDR3 contains 11 residues. Between the trimmed V and J ends, which lost 6 bases and 3 bases, there was a span of 7 bases. CDR1 and CDR2 (germline): NSHNY, SYGAGN. The CDR3 loop is CASMGIYEQYF. Partial CDR3 DNA: TGTGCCAGCATGGGGATCTAT.

As for this clone: Gene names follow the mouse nomenclature. Sequencing ends 4 residues short of the CDR3 end; the germline J gene provides the rest. The chain recombines TRBV13-2 with TRBJ1-1, with 11 bases identical to TRBD1. CDR3 length equals 16 residues. V shed 0 bases, J shed 4 bases, and the junction held 5 bases outside the gene matches. Germline lookup yields CDR1 NNHNN and CDR2 SYGAGS (reference sequence). The chain's CDR3 is CASGDGGQGAGTEVFF. The CDR3 DNA, read in part, is TGTGCCAGCGGTGATGGAGGACAGGGGGCCGGCACA.